Below are 29 T cell receptor beta chains sequenced from a single sample in a study of cytomegalovirus exposure and HLA in healthy donors. Sequencing used immunoSEQ multiplex PCR; TCRdb keeps in-frame clones, though not all of them. The sample lists about 360,000 clones; about nine tenths were seen once. Source material: PBMCs. Receptor source: a woman between 18 and 29 years old in good health and CMV-seronegative.

The V call is TRBV13, the J call TRBJ1-2; D might be TRBD1 (6 bases). From germline, CDR1 is PRHDT and CDR2 FYEKMQ (reference sequence). The CDR3 runs to 13 residues. Between the trimmed V and J ends, which lost 4 bases and 8 bases, there was a span of 14 bases. CDR3 bases: TGTGCCAGCAGCTCCTACAGGGTCGGAGGCTACACCTTC. This translates into CASSSYRVGGYTF.

This chain connects TRBV7-3 to TRBJ1-2; D is unresolved. Trimming pared 5 bases from V and 4 bases from J, leaving 29 bases between. The CDR3 covers 19 residues. Germline V gene sequence: CDR1 SGHTA, CDR2 FQGTGA. CDR3 loop: CASSIGSGRSFRLCYGYTF. The CDR3 DNA reads TGTGCCAGCAGCATTGGATCTGGGCGCTCCTTTCGCCTCTGCTATGGCTACACCTTC.

The genes are TRBV14 and TRBJ2-7, with 8 bases fitting TRBD1. The germline CDR1 and CDR2 sequences are SGHDN and FVKESK. V gave up 3 bases and J gave up 4 bases; unmatched junction bases: 2. The CDR3 covers 13 residues. Here the CDR3 reads CASSQGTGYEQYF. CDR3 coding DNA: TGTGCCAGCAGCCAGGGGACAGGTTACGAGCAGTACTTC.

The chain is built from TRBV28 and TRBJ2-4; a weak D match, TRBD1 (5 bases). The length of the CDR3 is 13 residues. Germline loops: CDR1 MDHEN, CDR2 SYDVKM. V was cut by 3 bases and J by 2 bases, with 5 bases left in between. CDR3 sequence reads: CASSLDTKNIQYF. DNA for the CDR3: TGTGCCAGCAGTTTGGACACCAAAAACATTCAGTACTTC. Using reference TRBV28 and TRBJ2-4 for the parts outside the CDR3, the full variable domain is DVKVTQSSRYLVKRTGEKVFLECVQDMDHENMFWYRQDPGLGLRLIYFSYDVKMKEKGDIPEGYSVSREKKERFSLILESASTNQTSMYLCASSLDTKNIQYFGAGTRLSVL.

V and J are TRBV5-5 and TRBJ1-6, with 7 bases aligning to TRBD1. The CDR3 has 14 residues. V shed 3 bases, J shed 7 bases, and the junction held 4 bases outside the gene matches. CDR1 is SGHKS and CDR2 is YYEKEE in the germline V gene (reference sequence). This chain's CDR3 is CASSSTGLNSPLHF. CDR3 in DNA: TGTGCCAGCAGCTCGACAGGGTTAAATTCACCCCTCCACTTT.

The V gene is TRBV6-1, the J gene TRBJ2-7, with 10 bases identical to TRBD2. CDR3 length equals 13 residues. Trimming cost V 6 bases and J 3 bases; bases outside gene matches: 2. Germline CDR1 MNHNS, CDR2 SASEGT. This CDR3 is CASRGLAIYEQYF. CDR3 in DNA: TGTGCCAGCAGGGGACTAGCGATCTACGAGCAGTACTTC.

The J gene is TRBJ2-2, the V gene TRBV7-2; D call uncertain. Germline values: CDR1 SGHTA, CDR2 FQGNSA. The V end was cut by 2 bases, the J end by 6 bases, with 4 bases between. CDR3 length equals 12 residues. The CDR3 DNA reads as TGTGCCAGCAGCTTAAGCTCCGGGGAGCTGTTTTTT. It is translated as CASSLSSGELFF.

On this clone itself: A read error may produce the germline difference seen at one junction end. The V and J genes are TRBV5-1 and TRBJ2-1; possible D gene TRBD2, 6 bases. The germline V gene has CDR1 SGHRS and CDR2 YFSETQ. The CDR3 spans 17 residues. CDR3 in amino acids: CASSLAPGTPLNNEQFF. The CDR3 DNA reads as TGCGCCAGCAGTTTGGCCCCCGGGACTCCTCTTAACAATGAGCAGTTCTTC.

The chain is built from TRBV5-1 and TRBJ1-2; 7 nucleotides align to TRBD1. The CDR3 is 14 residues long. Losses at the gene ends were 2 bases for V and 6 bases for J; bases not matched to a gene: 7. Germline V gene data show CDR1 as SGHRS and CDR2 as YFSETQ. The CDR3 loop is CASSLGTVYDGYTF. DNA of the CDR3: TGCGCCAGCAGCTTAGGGACAGTATATGATGGCTACACCTTC.

CDR3 region: CASSRTGASEQYF. The CDR3 DNA is TGCGCCAGCAGCCGGACAGGGGCGTCCGAGCAGTACTTC. The V gene is TRBV5-1, the J gene TRBJ2-7; 9 bases match TRBD1. CDR1 SGHRS and CDR2 YFSETQ come from the germline V gene. CDR3 length equals 13 residues. V shed 4 bases, J shed 6 bases, and the junction held 5 bases outside the gene matches.

The chain recombines TRBV28 with TRBJ1-5; D is unclear. V lost 3 bases, J lost 9 bases, and 9 bases lay in between. This CDR3 region has 12 residues. Germline CDR1 MDHEN, CDR2 SYDVKM. The CDR3 DNA is TGTGCCAGCAGTTTCACCCGTAGGCCCCAGCATTTT. Residues: CASSFTRRPQHF. The whole variable domain, filled in from reference TRBV28 and TRBJ1-5, reads DVKVTQSSRYLVKRTGEKVFLECVQDMDHENMFWYRQDPGLGLRLIYFSYDVKMKEKGDIPEGYSVSREKKERFSLILESASTNQTSMYLCASSFTRRPQHFGDGTRLSIL.

The V call is TRBV2, the J call TRBJ1-5, with unresolved D. Germline lookup yields CDR1 SNHLY and CDR2 FYNNEI. The CDR3 has 21 residues. V was shortened by 3 bases and J by 0 bases, with 27 bases between the two germline ends. This chain's CDR3 is CASSELSQFYLPNYSNQPQHF. The DNA of the CDR3 is TGTGCCAGCAGTGAGTTGAGTCAGTTTTATCTTCCGAACTATAGCAATCAGCCCCAGCATTTT. Variable domain in full (rest from reference TRBV2 and TRBJ1-5): EPEVTQTPSHQVTQMGQEVILRCVPISNHLYFYWYRQILGQKVEFLVSFYNNEISEKSEIFDDQFSVERPDGSNFTLKIRSTKLEDSAMYFCASSELSQFYLPNYSNQPQHFGDGTRLSIL.

This rearrangement joins TRBV2 to TRBJ2-3; a possible D gene is TRBD1 (5 bases). Trimming left V 3 bases short and J 3 bases short, with 10 bases between. CDR3 length: 14 residues. Germline V gene lookup returns CDR1 SNHLY and CDR2 FYNNEI. The CDR3 coding sequence is TGTGCCAGCAGTGAGGGCAGGGAAACAGATACGCAGTATTTT. Translation: CASSEGRETDTQYF.

A word on this clone: The same CDR3 can be traced to other DNA sequences in this sample. The genes are TRBV4-1 and TRBJ2-2; D may be TRBD2 (6 bases). Germline CDR1 MGHRA, CDR2 YSYEKL. Trimming pared 1 base from V and 6 bases from J, leaving 6 bases between. The CDR3 has 13 amino acids. The CDR3 DNA reads TGCGCCAGCAGCCAAGGACTAGCCGGGGAGCTGTTTTTT. It is translated as CASSQGLAGELFF.

V is TRBV4-1 and J is TRBJ2-7; possible D gene TRBD1, 5 bases. Germline assignment: CDR1 MGHRA and CDR2 YSYEKL. There are 16 residues in the CDR3. V lost 4 bases and J lost 2, with 18 bases in between. The CDR3 nucleotides are TGCGCCAGCAGCCTTTTCGCCAGGGCTAATCCCTACGAGCAGTACTTC. Amino acids: CASSLFARANPYEQYF.

The rearrangement links TRBV28 to TRBJ1-2, with 7 bases aligning to TRBD1. Trimming at V came to 6 bases and at J to 1 base, leaving 11 bases not matched to a gene. The germline CDR1 and CDR2 sequences are MDHEN and SYDVKM. The CDR3 covers 16 residues. The CDR3 sequence is CASSPHNGQDNYGYTF. CDR3 nucleotide sequence: TGTGCCAGCAGCCCACACAACGGACAGGATAACTATGGCTACACCTTC.

This clone occurred once. The chain recombines TRBV7-8 with TRBJ1-2; D is uncertain. The CDR3 loop spans 13 amino acids. V dropped 2 bases and J dropped 1 base, with 5 bases sitting between them. The V gene's germline CDR1 is SGHVS and CDR2 FQNEAQ. This CDR3 reads CASSLSSNYGYTF. The CDR3 bases are TGTGCCAGCAGCTTATCCAGTAACTATGGCTACACCTTC. Together with reference TRBV7-8 and TRBJ1-2, the CDR3 gives the full variable domain: GAGVSQSPRYKVAKRGQDVALRCDPISGHVSLFWYQQALGQGPEFLTYFQNEAQLDKSGLPSDRFFAERPEGSVSTLKIQRTQQEDSAVYLCASSLSSNYGYTFGSGTRLTVV.

The chain combines TRBV5-1 with TRBJ2-1; D might be TRBD1 (5 bases). The germline V gene has CDR1 SGHRS and CDR2 YFSETQ. The CDR3 is 17 residues long. Between the trimmed V and J ends, which lost 0 bases and 5 bases, there was a span of 18 bases. The CDR3 loop is CASSLGNRPPMDNEQFF. CDR3 nucleotide sequence: TGCGCCAGCAGCTTGGGGAACAGGCCCCCTATGGACAATGAGCAGTTCTTC.

The chain has TRBV28 and TRBJ1-2; TRBD1 matches 7 bases. Germline CDR1 and CDR2: MDHEN and SYDVKM. J lost 2 bases, V lost 3 bases, and 3 bases had no gene match. The CDR3 is 14 residues long. Here the CDR3 reads CASSFRGGNYGYTF. The DNA of the CDR3 is TGTGCCAGCAGTTTTCGAGGGGGCAACTATGGCTACACCTTC.

This chain uses TRBV7-6 with TRBJ1-1; D might be TRBD1 (5 bases). Germline V CDR1 and CDR2: SGHVS, FNYEAQ. This CDR3 contains 15 residues. The ends were cut back, 2 bases at V and 3 bases at J, with 13 bases in the middle. The CDR3 bases are TGTGCCAGCAGCTTATCGGGGGTCTCGGACACTGAAGCTTTCTTT. Translating gives CASSLSGVSDTEAFF.

The rearrangement uses TRBV27 and TRBJ2-1, with a tentative D call TRBD2 (6 bases). Trimming shortened V by 6 bases and J by 0 bases, and 18 bases separated the two germline ends. Germline V gene data show CDR1 as MNHEY and CDR2 as SMNVEV (reference sequence). The length of the CDR3 is 17 residues. The CDR3 DNA is TGTGCCAGCAGCCAGGGACTGCTGGAGAGCTCCTACAATGAGCAGTTCTTC. Translated: CASSQGLLESSYNEQFF.

The gene calls are TRBV5-6 and TRBJ1-2; 7 nucleotides line up with TRBD1. CDR3 length: 14 residues. Trimming took 2 bases from V and 4 from J; bases not matched to a gene: 5. Germline V lookup: CDR1 SGHDT, CDR2 YYEEEE. In DNA form, the CDR3 reads TGTGCCAGCAGCTTCGGGACAGCAACCTATGGCTACACCTTC. Translating gives CASSFGTATYGYTF.

This chain connects TRBV9 to TRBJ1-3; maybe TRBD1 (6 bases). V gave up 3 bases and J gave up 11 bases, with 15 bases separating them. Germline values: CDR1 SGDLS, CDR2 YYNGEE. The length of the CDR3 is 13 residues. CDR3 in DNA: TGTGCCAGCAGCGCCGGACAGCAGGGGCCCATATATTTT. This sequence encodes CASSAGQQGPIYF.

The V call is TRBV6-1, the J call TRBJ1-6, with a possible D match to TRBD1 (6 bases). Germline values: CDR1 MNHNS, CDR2 SASEGT. The CDR3 length is 15 residues. With 7 bases removed from V and 9 bases from J, the gap between germline ends came to 19 bases. CDR3 sequence (DNA): TGTGCCAGCAAGAGAGACAGGAATGTGGGTTCACCCCTCCACTTT. As protein: CASKRDRNVGSPLHF.

V is TRBV9 and J is TRBJ2-3; D possibly corresponds to TRBD1 (5 bases). This CDR3 comprises 16 residues. V was trimmed by 3 bases and J by 1 base, leaving 15 bases between them. Germline V gives CDR1 SGDLS, CDR2 YYNGEE. CDR3 amino acids: CASSALGGAGTDTQYF. In nucleotides, the CDR3 is TGTGCCAGCAGCGCGCTTGGTGGGGCGGGCACAGATACGCAGTATTTT.

On this clone: At the DNA level, this CDR3 is encoded by other sequences in the same sample as well. The J gene is TRBJ1-2, the V gene TRBV7-2, with unresolved D. Trimming pared 5 bases from V and 6 bases from J, leaving 7 bases between. In germline, CDR1 is SGHTA, CDR2 FQGNSA. This CDR3 spans 11 amino acids. CDR3 amino acids: CASSLLHGYTF. The CDR3 region has the DNA TGTGCCAGCAGCCTACTTCATGGCTACACCTTC.

This clone has only a few counts. The chain uses TRBV19 and TRBJ1-4; D might be TRBD1 (5 bases). The CDR3 sequence is 16 residues long. V was clipped by 5 bases and J by 0 bases, with 13 bases between them. The germline gives CDR1 LNHDA, CDR2 SQIVND (reference sequence). CDR3 in DNA: TGTGCCAGTAGTGTGGGGCAGAGCGCAACTAATGAAAAACTGTTTTTT. It is translated as CASSVGQSATNEKLFF. The full variable domain, rest sourced from reference TRBV19 and TRBJ1-4, is DGGITQSPKYLFRKEGQNVTLSCEQNLNHDAMYWYRQDPGQGLRLIYYSQIVNDFQKGDIAEGYSVSREKKESFPLTVTSAQKNPTAFYLCASSVGQSATNEKLFFGSGTQLSVL.

The rearrangement links TRBV5-1 to TRBJ1-2; 12 nucleotides agree with TRBD1. The CDR3 loop spans 15 amino acids. Trimming removed 4 bases from V and 7 bases from J; junction bases left unmatched: 8. Germline CDR1 is SGHRS and CDR2 is YFSETQ. DNA of the CDR3: TGCGCCAGCAGCGTACCCGGGACAGGGGGCTGTGGCTACACCTTC. This translates into CASSVPGTGGCGYTF. Using reference TRBV5-1 and TRBJ1-2 for the parts outside the CDR3, the full variable domain is KAGVTQTPRYLIKTRGQQVTLSCSPISGHRSVSWYQQTPGQGLQFLFEYFSETQRNKGNFPGRFSGRQFSNSRSEMNVSTLELGDSALYLCASSVPGTGGCGYTFGSGTRLTVV.

This chain connects TRBV4-1 to TRBJ1-4; 9 bases map to TRBD1. The CDR3 sequence is 14 residues long. Trimming removed 3 bases from V and 8 bases from J; junction bases left unmatched: 4. Germline CDR1 and CDR2: MGHRA and YSYEKL. This CDR3 reads CASSQLGTGEKLFF. The CDR3 nucleotides read TGCGCCAGCAGCCAGCTCGGGACAGGGGAAAAACTGTTTTTT.